This passage covers 10 T cell receptor beta chains from one sample sequenced in a study of identical twins. TCRdb ran MiXCR on the 5' RACE reads and lists one entry per CDR3 protein. The data hold more than 200,000 distinct CDR3 sequences, with roughly 13% observed a single time. The sequencing sample was made of memory (CD45RO+) T cells sorted from blood. The receptors originated from a woman aged 18-29 years in good health.

This clonotype was observed many times. The chain joins TRBV7-2 to TRBJ1-2; no clear D gene. This CDR3 is 14 amino acids long. Trimming shortened V by 5 bases and J by 4 bases, and 14 bases separated the two germline ends. Per germline, CDR1 SGHTA and CDR2 FQGNSA. The CDR3 region has the DNA TGTGCCAGCAGCCCCTCTGGTGGAGTCTATGGCTACACCTTC. Its protein is CASSPSGGVYGYTF.

Turning to this clonotype: An end of the junction differs from the germline gene, which may be a read error. The CDR3 loop reads CSARDPSGRLYEQHF. The CDR3 coding sequence is TGCAGTGCTAGAGACCCTAGCGGGAGGCTCTACGAGCAGCACTTC. This sequence joins TRBV20-1 and TRBJ2-7, with 11 bases aligning to TRBD2. CDR3 length: 15 residues. Germline CDR1 is DFQATT and CDR2 is SNEGSKA (reference sequence).

This clonotype was seen at least ten times. The rearrangement uses TRBV5-1 and TRBJ2-3, with 7 bases that match TRBD2. Germline trimming cut 2 bases from V and 3 bases from J; bases unmatched to any gene: 3. Germline lookup yields CDR1 SGHRS and CDR2 YFSETQ. The CDR3 is made up of 14 amino acids. The CDR3 loop is CASSFSGLTDTQYF. The CDR3, as DNA: TGCGCCAGCAGCTTTAGCGGGTTGACAGATACGCAGTATTTT. The full variable domain, its missing parts supplied by reference TRBV5-1 and TRBJ2-3, is KAGVTQTPRYLIKTRGQQVTLSCSPISGHRSVSWYQQTPGQGLQFLFEYFSETQRNKGNFPGRFSGRQFSNSRSEMNVSTLELGDSALYLCASSFSGLTDTQYFGPGTRLTVL.

Ten or more counts support this clonotype. V is TRBV29-1 and J is TRBJ2-1; 8 bases are shared with TRBD2. The CDR3 sequence is 14 residues long. V lost 4 bases to trimming and J lost 0 bases; unmatched junction nucleotides: 2. Germline V gives CDR1 SQVTM, CDR2 ANQGSEA. CDR3 in amino acids: CSVVSGISYNEQFF. CDR3 nucleotides: TGCAGCGTTGTTAGCGGGATCTCCTACAATGAGCAGTTCTTC.

This clonotype occurred a few times. The CDR3 loop reads CASSRWGEGYNEQFF. CDR3 in DNA: TGTGCCAGCAGCCGATGGGGGGAGGGCTACAATGAGCAGTTCTTC. The chain is built from TRBV3-1 and TRBJ2-1; 7 positions agree with TRBD2. The germline V gene encodes CDR1 LGHDT and CDR2 YNNKEL (reference sequence). V dropped 4 bases and J dropped 3; count of bases not matched to a gene: 6. CDR3 length equals 15 residues.

This clonotype was recorded a few times. The chain carries TRBV29-1 and TRBJ1-1; possibly TRBD1 for D (6 bases). Germline V CDR1 and CDR2: SQVTM, ANQGSEA. CDR3 length: 12 residues. Deletions cut 5 bases from V and 6 bases from J, with 13 bases between. The CDR3 loop reads CSVKGERAEAFF. CDR3 nucleotide sequence: TGCAGCGTTAAGGGGGAGAGGGCTGAAGCTTTCTTT.

The chain joins TRBV12-3 or TRBV12-4 to TRBJ2-1, with 13 bases lining up with TRBD2. The CDR3 consists of 22 residues. The V gene end was trimmed by 2 bases and the J gene end by 3 bases; junction bases not matched to a gene: 19. Written as DNA, the CDR3 is TGTGCCAGCAGTTTAAGGGGGTATCTCGGGACTAGCGGGACCCGGGACTACAATGAGCAGTTCTTC. It codes for CASSLRGYLGTSGTRDYNEQFF.

This clonotype was counted at least ten times. The CDR3 loop is CASSSGTSRTDTQYF. In nucleotides, the CDR3 is TGTGCCAGCAGCTCCGGGACTAGTCGAACAGATACGCAGTATTTT. The V and J genes are TRBV7-2 and TRBJ2-3; TRBD2 agrees at 8 bases. The germline V gene encodes CDR1 SGHTA and CDR2 FQGNSA. The CDR3 runs to 15 residues. Trimming at V came to 4 bases and at J to 3 bases, leaving 6 bases not matched to a gene.

V usage is TRBV4-3 and J usage is TRBJ2-1; 11 bases agree with TRBD2. The J segment lost 4 bases and the V segment lost 5 bases, leaving 16 bases of the junction unmatched. Germline-derived CDR1 and CDR2 are LGHNA and YSLEER. The CDR3 has 19 residues. The CDR3 reads CASSYRDTLAGGIYNEQFF. The CDR3 region has the DNA TGCGCCAGCAGCTACCGGGACACATTAGCGGGAGGGATTTACAATGAGCAGTTCTTC.

This clonotype was seen just once. The chain recombines TRBV12-3 or TRBV12-4 with TRBJ2-6; D remains ambiguous. Trimming cost V 7 bases and J 0 bases, with 7 bases left between them. This CDR3 spans 14 amino acids. The CDR3 reads CASTENSGANVLTF. The CDR3 region has the DNA TGTGCCAGCACTGAGAACTCTGGGGCCAACGTCCTGACTTTC.